This T cell receptor beta chain was obtained from a study of blood T cell repertoires in COVID-19. Across the study: The United States, Italy and Spain provided the acute and convalescent COVID-19 samples. T cells, B-cell-depleted T cells, or PBMCs supplied cDNA or gDNA.

In the source study's methods: Cell counts per sample came from amplifying reference gene primers. Produced via immunoSEQ multiplex PCR; TCRdb's table is partial and in-frame only. V, J and clone size derive from that table, while D and trimming were established from the DNA sequence. The table lists about 49,000 clones, roughly 80% of them singletons. The J segment lost 7 bases and the V segment lost 3 bases, leaving 10 bases of the junction unmatched. CDR1 and CDR2 (germline): SGHNT, YENEEA. This CDR3 has 17 amino acids. This TCR was recovered from a woman aged 60-75 years with acute or convalescent COVID-19. The chain is built from TRBV11-3 and TRBJ2-2, with TRBD2 identical over 11 bases. Sequenced sample: peripheral blood. CDR3: CASSFFSGGAQGGELFF. The CDR3 region has the DNA TGTGCCAGCAGCTTTTTTAGCGGGGGGGCGCAAGGCGGGGAGCTGTTTTTT.